The 20 T cell receptor beta chains below all came from one sample that was sequenced in a study of blood T cell repertoires in COVID-19. Clones were read by immunoSEQ multiplex PCR, and TCRdb kept only the in-frame ones, dropping some. The table records around 390,000 clones, more than 75% of them present only once. Sequenced material: PBMCs or T cells enriched from blood (not recorded which). The receptor set was obtained from a woman in her forties or fifties who had recovered from COVID-19.

The genes are TRBV2 and TRBJ2-7; D gene ambiguous. Germline-derived CDR1 and CDR2 are SNHLY and FYNNEI. This CDR3 has 12 amino acids. Trimming stripped 9 bases from V and 2 bases from J, with 11 bases between. The CDR3 spells CASQLVTYEQYF. The CDR3 DNA reads as TGTGCCAGTCAGCTAGTGACCTACGAGCAGTACTTC.

On this clone: The same CDR3 can be traced to other DNA sequences in this sample. This sequence joins TRBV27 and TRBJ1-5; D is ambiguous. Between the trimmed V and J ends, which lost 6 bases and 6 bases, there was a span of 9 bases. Germline loops: CDR1 MNHEY, CDR2 SMNVEV (reference sequence). The CDR3 has 12 residues. CDR3: CASRGLGQPQHF. The CDR3 nucleotides read TGTGCCAGCAGAGGACTGGGTCAGCCCCAGCATTTT.

The J gene is TRBJ2-7, the V gene TRBV19; D is possibly TRBD2 (6 bases). The germline V gene has CDR1 LNHDA and CDR2 SQIVND (reference sequence). Trimming stripped 1 base from V and 6 bases from J, with 10 bases between. The CDR3 is made up of 13 amino acids. CDR3 sequence reads: CASSIGGTGEQYF. DNA of the CDR3: TGTGCCAGTAGTATAGGGGGGACTGGCGAGCAGTACTTC.

As DNA, the CDR3 is TGTGCCAGCAGCTTATCCACCCCTCGCGGGAATCAGCCCCAGCATTTT. Its protein is CASSLSTPRGNQPQHF. This chain uses TRBV7-9 with TRBJ1-5, with D unclear. Germline CDR1 SEHNR, CDR2 FQNEAQ (reference sequence). The V end lost 2 bases, the J end lost 4 bases, and 15 bases lay between the germline ends. This CDR3 is built from 16 residues. Complete variable domain (other parts from reference TRBV7-9 and TRBJ1-5): DTGVSQNPRHKITKRGQNVTFRCDPISEHNRLYWYRQTLGQGPEFLTYFQNEAQLEKSRLLSDRFSAERPKGSFSTLEIQRTEQGDSAMYLCASSLSTPRGNQPQHFGDGTRLSIL.

The gene calls are TRBV2 and TRBJ1-2; D possibly corresponds to TRBD1 (5 bases). V dropped 7 bases and J dropped 0 bases, with 9 bases sitting between them. Germline CDR1 and CDR2: SNHLY and FYNNEI. The CDR3 spans 13 residues. CDR3 loop: CASTGDSNYGYTF. CDR3 DNA sequence: TGTGCCAGCACCGGGGACTCTAACTATGGCTACACCTTC.

CDR3 sequence: CASSSRLAGGGGETQYF. Here the CDR3 DNA reads TGTGCCAGCAGCTCGAGACTAGCGGGGGGCGGAGGGGAGACCCAGTACTTC. The chain employs TRBV7-6 and TRBJ2-5, with TRBD2 identical over 13 bases. The CDR3 length is 17 residues. V lost 4 bases to trimming and J lost 5 bases; unmatched junction nucleotides: 10. CDR1 SGHVS and CDR2 FNYEAQ come from the germline V gene. The variable domain in full, with the rest retrieved from reference TRBV7-6 and TRBJ2-5, is GAGVSQSPRYKVTKRGQDVALRCDPISGHVSLYWYRQALGQGPEFLTYFNYEAQQDKSGLPNDRFSAERPEGSISTLTIQRTEQRDSAMYRCASSSRLAGGGGETQYFGPGTRLLVL.

The chain links TRBV7-9 to TRBJ1-3; the D gene is possibly TRBD1 (6 bases). This CDR3 is built from 16 residues. Germline CDR1 SEHNR, CDR2 FQNEAQ (reference sequence). V lost 5 bases and J 2 bases, leaving 16 bases between the germline ends. CDR3: CASSQKSGGTGNTIYF. The CDR3 region has the DNA TGTGCCAGCAGCCAAAAGTCGGGGGGCACTGGAAACACCATATATTTT. The full variable domain, rest sourced from reference TRBV7-9 and TRBJ1-3, is DTGVSQNPRHKITKRGQNVTFRCDPISEHNRLYWYRQTLGQGPEFLTYFQNEAQLEKSRLLSDRFSAERPKGSFSTLEIQRTEQGDSAMYLCASSQKSGGTGNTIYFGEGSWLTVV.

This clone was seen more than once but under ten times. This chain joins TRBV7-8 and TRBJ1-2; D perhaps matches TRBD1 (6 bases). The ends were cut back, 5 bases at V and 4 bases at J, with 11 bases in the middle. Germline V lookup: CDR1 SGHVS, CDR2 FQNEAQ. This CDR3 has 13 residues. Here the CDR3 DNA reads TGTGCCAGCAGCCTCGACAGGACCTATGGCTACACCTTC. Translating it yields CASSLDRTYGYTF.

This rearrangement joins TRBV7-2 to TRBJ1-2; 12 bases agree with TRBD1. The V and J ends lost 5 bases and 8 bases, in that order; junction bases with no gene match: 9. Per the germline V gene, CDR1 is SGHTA and CDR2 is FQGNSA. The CDR3 is 15 amino acids. DNA of the CDR3: TGTGCCAGCAGCCCACCGGGACAGGGGGCCTTCGGCTACACCTTC. Amino acid sequence: CASSPPGQGAFGYTF.

The rearrangement joins TRBV28 to TRBJ1-2; the D is unclear. The CDR3 spans 17 residues. Germline V gene data show CDR1 as MDHEN and CDR2 as SYDVKM. Trimming left V 1 base short and J 0 bases short, with 15 bases between. The CDR3 is CASSLSSAGISNYGYTF. The CDR3 nucleotides read TGTGCCAGCAGTTTATCTTCCGCGGGGATTTCTAACTATGGCTACACCTTC.

V gene TRBV4-2 combines with J gene TRBJ2-1; D is perhaps TRBD2 (7 bases). Trimming took off 0 bases at V and 12 bases at J, with 18 bases between the two ends. Germline CDR1 reads LGHNA; CDR2 reads YNFKEQ. CDR3 length: 15 amino acids. The CDR3 protein is CASSQDRGGSLRQFF. The CDR3 DNA is TGTGCCAGCAGCCAAGATAGGGGGGGCTCCTTGCGGCAGTTCTTC.

The chain recombines TRBV29-1 with TRBJ1-4; D might be TRBD1 (6 bases). In germline, CDR1 is SQVTM, CDR2 ANQGSEA. The CDR3 sequence is 13 residues long. Trimming stripped 6 bases from V and 3 bases from J, with 11 bases between. The CDR3: CSVQGRSNEKLFF. The CDR3 bases are TGCAGCGTGCAGGGGCGATCTAATGAAAAACTGTTTTTT.

CDR3 bases: TGTGCCAGCAGCCAAGATCCAGGAACAGCGGGGGGTTTGAGCACAGATACGCAGTATTTT. Translated: CASSQDPGTAGGLSTDTQYF. The chain carries TRBV4-2 and TRBJ2-3; 9 bases fit TRBD2. The CDR3 consists of 20 residues. The V and J ends lost 0 bases and 0 bases, in that order; junction bases with no gene match: 13. Germline CDR1 is LGHNA and CDR2 is YNFKEQ.

Only one count was recorded for this clone. The rearrangement links TRBV6-5 to TRBJ1-5; no clear D. Trimming took 0 bases from V and 3 from J, leaving 9 bases between them. This CDR3 has 15 amino acids. Per the germline V gene, CDR1 is MNHEY and CDR2 is SVGAGI. The CDR3 sequence: CASSYSPGINQPQHF. CDR3 sequence (DNA): TGTGCCAGCAGTTACTCCCCAGGAATCAATCAGCCCCAGCATTTT.

Notes on this clone: A read error may account for a junction end that differs from germline. The gene calls are TRBV7-7 and TRBJ2-7; 8 nucleotides agree with TRBD1. Germline V CDR1 and CDR2: SSHAT, FNYEAQ (reference sequence). This CDR3 contains 15 residues. The CDR3 region has the DNA TGTGCTAGCAGCTTACCCCGGACAGGGTTGGGCGAGCAGTACTTC. Translation gives CASSLPRTGLGEQYF.

The rearrangement links TRBV12-3 or TRBV12-4 to TRBJ2-1; a weak D match, TRBD1 (5 bases). V was shortened by 4 bases and J by 9 bases, with 10 bases between the two germline ends. CDR3 length equals 12 residues. CDR3 DNA: TGTGCCAGCAGTTCCCAGGGAAGTGAGCAGTTCTTC. Amino acid sequence: CASSSQGSEQFF.

The J gene is TRBJ1-1, the V gene TRBV6-1; D gene ambiguous. The V end lost 2 bases, the J end lost 2 bases, and 6 bases lay between the germline ends. Per germline, CDR1 MNHNS and CDR2 SASEGT. This CDR3 has 13 residues. The chain's CDR3 is CASSELSNTEAFF. CDR3 coding DNA: TGTGCCAGCAGTGAATTATCCAACACTGAAGCTTTCTTT.

The chain couples TRBV5-8 to TRBJ1-5; TRBD1 is a possible D gene (5 bases). The CDR3 runs to 15 residues. The V gene's germline CDR1 is SGHTS and CDR2 YDEGEE. The germline V and J ends were trimmed by 1 base and 5 bases, with 13 bases remaining between them. As DNA, the CDR3 is TGTGCCAGCAGCTTGAAGGGGACTCTACATCAGCCCCAGCATTTT. Residues: CASSLKGTLHQPQHF.

V gene TRBV18 combines with J gene TRBJ2-1; D unclear. The CDR3 runs to 12 residues. Trimming took off 6 bases at V and 4 bases at J, with 7 bases between the two ends. Germline loops: CDR1 KGHSH, CDR2 LQKENI. This chain's CDR3 is CASSTRYNEQFF. The CDR3 DNA is TGTGCCAGCTCGACCAGGTACAATGAGCAGTTCTTC.

The chain recombines TRBV18 with TRBJ2-7; D is unclear. The CDR3 sequence is 13 residues long. Deletions cut 0 bases from V and 3 bases from J, with 6 bases between. Germline V gene data show CDR1 as KGHSH and CDR2 as LQKENI. The DNA for the CDR3 is TGTGCCAGCTCACCACCCCAGATCTACGAGCAGTACTTC. Encoded protein: CASSPPQIYEQYF.